The rows below give T cell receptor beta chains drawn from one sample of a study of shared clonotypes between healthy human individuals. Only in-frame clones appear in the TCRdb table, and some are missing; sequencing was by immunoSEQ multiplex PCR. The sample has roughly 2 million clones, roughly 94% seen once. The sequenced sample was naive CD4+ T cells sorted from blood. These receptors came from a man aged 18-30 years in good health. The CDR3 runs from the conserved cysteine through the conserved F or W. Each record gives: CDR3 protein, CDR3 DNA, J gene, clone size, V gene, D gene. The D gene is left open where the match is weak. Size is omitted from some rows. Given values are once, few, many or a class for expanded clones.

CASSIPQRRVHF TGTGCCAGTAGTATCCCGCAGCGCCGGGTGCATTTT TRBJ1-5 - TRBV19 -
CASSIGYNYGYTF TGTGCCAGCAGCATAGGGTACAACTATGGCTACACCTTC TRBJ1-2 - TRBV7-2 -
CASIGLRGNYGYTF TGTGCCAGCATAGGATTGAGAGGTAACTATGGCTACACCTTC TRBJ1-2 once TRBV6-1 -
CASRWQGTGELFF TGTGCCAGCAGATGGCAGGGCACCGGGGAGCTGTTTTTT TRBJ2-2 - TRBV2 -
CASSQDETDNEQFF TGCGCCAGCAGCCAAGACGAAACTGACAATGAGCAGTTCTTC TRBJ2-1 - TRBV4-3 -
CASTPTGPETQYF TGTGCCAGCACCCCGACAGGGCCAGAGACCCAGTACTTC TRBJ2-5 - TRBV27 TRBD1
CAWRAGLDPWSSYNSPLHF TGTGCCTGGAGGGCAGGGTTAGACCCTTGGAGCTCCTATAATTCACCCCTCCACTTT TRBJ1-6 - TRBV30 -
CAWSRDITGELFF TGTGCCTGGAGTCGGGACATAACCGGGGAGCTGTTTTTT TRBJ2-2 - TRBV30 -
CASSLLGLAGIQYF TGCGCCAGCAGCTTGTTAGGACTAGCGGGCATTCAGTACTTC TRBJ2-4 - TRBV5-1 TRBD2
CASSYSQGWGETQYF TGTGCCAGCAGTTACTCCCAAGGGTGGGGAGAGACCCAGTACTTC TRBJ2-5 - TRBV6-5 -
CASRPPGLLTGELFF TGTGCCAGCAGACCCCCGGGACTTCTCACCGGGGAGCTGTTTTTT TRBJ2-2 - TRBV28 -
CASSARGTANYGYTF TGCGCCAGCAGCGCCAGGGGTACCGCTAACTATGGCTACACCTTC TRBJ1-2 - TRBV5-1 -
CASSALADTDTQYF TGTGCCAGCAGTGCACTAGCGGACACAGATACGCAGTATTTT TRBJ2-3 - TRBV2 TRBD2
CASSEVSNYGYTF TGTGCCAGCAGTGAGGTGAGCAACTATGGCTACACCTTC TRBJ1-2 - TRBV2 -
CAWSVGWTSGSTDTQYF TGTGCCTGGAGTGTAGGGTGGACTAGCGGTAGCACAGATACGCAGTATTTT TRBJ2-3 - TRBV30 TRBD2
CASSLTFSGNTIYF TGTGCCAGCAGCTTGACGTTCTCTGGAAACACCATATATTTT TRBJ1-3 - TRBV5-6 -
CASIMSGGANTDTQYF TGTGCCAGTATTATGTCGGGGGGGGCGAACACAGATACGCAGTATTTT TRBJ2-3 - TRBV28 TRBD2
CASSPGATNSPLHF TGTGCCAGCAGCCCGGGGGCCACTAATTCACCCCTCCACTTT TRBJ1-6 - TRBV9 -
CATSSGSSSGNTIYF TGTGCCACCAGCAGCGGAAGCAGCTCTGGAAACACCATATATTTT TRBJ1-3 - TRBV15 -
CASSDGQGKGRANEKLFF TGTGCCAGCAGCGACGGACAGGGAAAGGGTCGAGCTAATGAAAAACTGTTTTTT TRBJ1-4 - TRBV5-4 TRBD1
CASSQSRGAANEKLFF TGCGCCAGCAGTCAATCCCGAGGAGCCGCGAATGAAAAACTGTTTTTT TRBJ1-4 - TRBV23-1 -
CASGAGGGHEQYF TGCGCCAGCGGAGCGGGAGGGGGTCACGAGCAGTACTTC TRBJ2-7 - TRBV5-1 TRBD2
CASSEWAEGYYEQYF TGTGCCAGCAGTGAATGGGCGGAGGGATACTACGAGCAGTACTTC TRBJ2-7 - TRBV6-1 -
CASSPQPIEAFF TGTGCCAGCTCACCTCAACCTATAGAAGCTTTCTTT TRBJ1-1 - TRBV18 -
CASSRDRGPYGYTF TGCGCCAGCAGCCGTGACAGGGGCCCCTATGGCTACACCTTC TRBJ1-2 - TRBV5-1 TRBD1
CASSQGAGVPYGYTF TGCGCCAGCAGCCAAGGGGCAGGGGTCCCCTATGGCTACACCTTC TRBJ1-2 - TRBV4-1 -
CASSTGQGIVVDTQYF TGTGCCAGCAGCACCGGACAGGGTATCGTCGTAGATACGCAGTATTTT TRBJ2-3 - TRBV11-2 TRBD1
CASSFGDIFSYEQYF TGTGCCAGCAGCTTCGGGGACATCTTCTCCTACGAGCAGTACTTC TRBJ2-7 - TRBV7-2 -
CASCSAGVDTQYF TGTGCCAGCTGCTCGGCAGGGGTAGATACGCAGTATTTT TRBJ2-3 - TRBV25-1 -
CAWTSLTGYTF TGTGCCTGGACCTCCTTGACGGGCTACACCTTC TRBJ1-2 - TRBV30 -
CASSEGQSHSYTF TGCGCCAGCAGCGAGGGACAGTCACACTCCTACACCTTC TRBJ1-2 - TRBV5-1 TRBD1
CSARYNEQFF TGCAGTGCTAGGTACAATGAGCAGTTCTTC TRBJ2-1 - TRBV20-1 -
CSVGQGYGNTIYF TGCAGCGTTGGACAGGGGTACGGAAACACCATATATTTT TRBJ1-3 - TRBV29-1 TRBD1
CASSSPRDVPLHF TGTGCCAGCAGTTCCCCTAGGGATGTGCCCCTCCACTTT TRBJ1-6 - TRBV6-5 -
CASKFQGALSNQPQHF TGTGCCAGCAAGTTCCAGGGGGCGCTTAGCAATCAGCCCCAGCATTTT TRBJ1-5 once TRBV28 TRBD1
CASSFVRSTDTQYF TGTGCCAGCAGTTTCGTCCGGAGCACAGATACGCAGTATTTT TRBJ2-3 - TRBV28 -
CASSKGQLSTDTQYF TGCGCCAGCAGCAAGGGACAGCTAAGCACAGATACGCAGTATTTT TRBJ2-3 - TRBV5-1 TRBD1
CASSLSGLASYEQYF TGTGCCAGCAGTTTATCCGGCCTAGCTTCCTACGAGCAGTACTTC TRBJ2-7 - TRBV27 -
CASSQDLTGASGSPLHF TGCGCCAGCAGCCAAGATTTGACCGGGGCCTCGGGGTCACCCCTCCACTTT TRBJ1-6 - TRBV4-3 -
CASSLAGQVAGQPQHF TGTGCCAGCAGCTTGGCCGGACAGGTCGCGGGGCAGCCCCAGCATTTT TRBJ1-5 - TRBV5-6 TRBD1
CASSVAGADTQYF TGTGCCAGCAGCGTAGCTGGAGCAGATACGCAGTATTTT TRBJ2-3 - TRBV9 -
CASSYSRTSSDTQYF TGTGCCAGCAGTTACTCGAGGACTAGTTCAGATACGCAGTATTTT TRBJ2-3 - TRBV6-5 TRBD2
CASSLETGYSYEQYF TGTGCCAGCAGCTTGGAAACAGGGTATTCCTACGAGCAGTACTTC TRBJ2-7 - TRBV5-8 -
CASSLGQGEDEKLFF TGTGCCAGCAGCTTAGGACAGGGCGAGGATGAAAAACTGTTTTTT TRBJ1-4 once TRBV7-9 TRBD1
CASTALGGQEKLFF TGCGCCAGCACCGCGTTGGGGGGTCAGGAAAAACTGTTTTTT TRBJ1-4 - TRBV5-1 -
CASSLGGTYNSPLHF TGCGCCAGCAGCCTCGGGGGGACTTACAATTCACCCCTCCACTTT TRBJ1-6 - TRBV4-1 -
CASSEGTFANEKLFF TGTGCCAGCAGTGAAGGGACATTCGCGAATGAAAAACTGTTTTTT TRBJ1-4 - TRBV6-1 -